This paragraph covers one T cell receptor (beta chain) sequence. The CDR3 covers 15 residues. V shed 0 bases, J shed 7 bases, and the junction held 6 bases outside the gene matches. CDR1 and CDR2 (germline): SGDLS, YYNGEE. The data derive from a study of blood T cell repertoires in COVID-19. At the level of the study: Spain, Italy and the United States supplied samples that represented acute and convalescent COVID-19. From T cells, B-cell-depleted T cells, or PBMCs came the material, which was cDNA or gDNA.

In the study's own analysis: Amplifying reference gene primers gave estimates of nucleated cell counts. Libraries were prepared by immunoSEQ multiplex PCR; TCRdb keeps only in-frame clonotypes and omits some of them. V, J and clone size are taken as reported in that table, and D and trimming were inferred from the DNA itself. The table shows 100,000 to 150,000 clones, with around 87% occurring only once. The genes are TRBV9 and TRBJ1-2; 10 nucleotides agree with TRBD1. The sequence was obtained from a woman in her sixties with acute or convalescent COVID-19. Input material: peripheral blood. The CDR3 sequence: CASSVGRQGASGYTF. CDR3 DNA sequence: TGTGCCAGCAGCGTAGGGCGACAGGGGGCGAGTGGCTACACCTTC.